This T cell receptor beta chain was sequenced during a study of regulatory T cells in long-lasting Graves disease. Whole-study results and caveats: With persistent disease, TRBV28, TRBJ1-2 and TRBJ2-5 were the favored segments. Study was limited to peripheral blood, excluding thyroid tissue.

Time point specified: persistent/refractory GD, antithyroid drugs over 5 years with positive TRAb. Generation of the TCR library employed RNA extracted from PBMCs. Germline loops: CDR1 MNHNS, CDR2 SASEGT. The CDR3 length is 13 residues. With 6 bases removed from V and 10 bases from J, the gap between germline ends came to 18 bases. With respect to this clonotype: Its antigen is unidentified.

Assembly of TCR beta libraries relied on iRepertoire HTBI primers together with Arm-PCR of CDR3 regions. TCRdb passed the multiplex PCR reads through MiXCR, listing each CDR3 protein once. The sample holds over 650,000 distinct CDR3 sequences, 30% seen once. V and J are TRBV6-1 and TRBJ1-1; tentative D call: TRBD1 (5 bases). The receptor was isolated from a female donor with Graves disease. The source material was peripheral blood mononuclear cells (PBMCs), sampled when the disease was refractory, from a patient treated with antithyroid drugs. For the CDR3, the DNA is TGTGCCAGCAGGCAGACCTTAAGTGGGGGAGCTTTCTTT. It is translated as CASRQTLSGGAFF.